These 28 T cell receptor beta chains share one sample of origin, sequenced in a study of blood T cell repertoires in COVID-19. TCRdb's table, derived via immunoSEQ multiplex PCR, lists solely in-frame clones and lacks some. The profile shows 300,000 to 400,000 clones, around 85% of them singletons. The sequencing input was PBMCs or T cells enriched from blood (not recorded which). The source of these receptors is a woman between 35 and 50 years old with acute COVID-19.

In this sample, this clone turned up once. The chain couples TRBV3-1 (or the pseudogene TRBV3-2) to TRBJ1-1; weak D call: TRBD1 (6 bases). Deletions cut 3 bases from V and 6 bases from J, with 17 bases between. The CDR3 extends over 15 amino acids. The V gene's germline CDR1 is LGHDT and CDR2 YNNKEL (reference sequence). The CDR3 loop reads CASSHSSGQHPEAFF. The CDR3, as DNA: TGTGCCAGCAGCCACTCATCCGGACAGCACCCTGAAGCTTTCTTT.

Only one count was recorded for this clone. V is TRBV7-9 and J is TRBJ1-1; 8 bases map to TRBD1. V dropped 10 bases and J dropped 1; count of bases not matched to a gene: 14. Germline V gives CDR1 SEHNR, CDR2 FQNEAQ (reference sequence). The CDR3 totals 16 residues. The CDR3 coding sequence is TGTGCCACCCTAGGTGGACAGGGAACACGGAACACTGAAGCTTTCTTT. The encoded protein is CATLGGQGTRNTEAFF.

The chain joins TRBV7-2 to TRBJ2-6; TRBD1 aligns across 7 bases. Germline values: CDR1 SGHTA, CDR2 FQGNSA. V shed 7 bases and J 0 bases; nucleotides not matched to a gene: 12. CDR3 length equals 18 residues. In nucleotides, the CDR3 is TGTGCCAGCACCAGATCGACAGGGATGTTCTCTGGGGCCAACGTCCTGACTTTC. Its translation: CASTRSTGMFSGANVLTF.

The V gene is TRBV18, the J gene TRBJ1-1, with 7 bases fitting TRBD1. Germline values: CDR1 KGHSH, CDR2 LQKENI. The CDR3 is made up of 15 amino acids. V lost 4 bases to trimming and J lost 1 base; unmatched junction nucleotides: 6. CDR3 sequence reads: CASSLQGQANTEAFF. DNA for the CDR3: TGTGCCAGCTCACTACAAGGACAGGCGAACACTGAAGCTTTCTTT.

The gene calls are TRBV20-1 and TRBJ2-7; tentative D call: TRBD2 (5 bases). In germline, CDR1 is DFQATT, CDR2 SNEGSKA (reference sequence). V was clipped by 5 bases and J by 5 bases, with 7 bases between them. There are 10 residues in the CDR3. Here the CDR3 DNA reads TGCAGTGCTTACGGGGACGAGCAGTACTTC. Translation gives CSAYGDEQYF.

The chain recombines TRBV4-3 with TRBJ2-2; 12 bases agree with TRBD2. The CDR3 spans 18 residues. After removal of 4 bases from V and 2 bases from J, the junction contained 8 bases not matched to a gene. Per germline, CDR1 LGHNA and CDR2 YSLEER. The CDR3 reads CASSLHNGLAGNTGELFF. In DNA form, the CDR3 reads TGCGCCAGCAGCCTGCATAACGGACTAGCGGGAAACACCGGGGAGCTGTTTTTT.

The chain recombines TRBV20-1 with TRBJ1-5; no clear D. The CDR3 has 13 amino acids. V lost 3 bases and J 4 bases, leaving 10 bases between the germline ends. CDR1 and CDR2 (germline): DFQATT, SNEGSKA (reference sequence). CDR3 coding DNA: TGCAGTGCTAGTATCCAGAGGAATCAGCCCCAGCATTTT. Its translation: CSASIQRNQPQHF.

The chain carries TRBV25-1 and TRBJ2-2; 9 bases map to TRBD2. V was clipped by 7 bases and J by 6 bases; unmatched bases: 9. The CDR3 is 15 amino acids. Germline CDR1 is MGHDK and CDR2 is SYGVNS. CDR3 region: CASTAGGAVAGELFF. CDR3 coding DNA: TGTGCCAGCACAGCGGGGGGCGCGGTGGCCGGGGAGCTGTTTTTT.

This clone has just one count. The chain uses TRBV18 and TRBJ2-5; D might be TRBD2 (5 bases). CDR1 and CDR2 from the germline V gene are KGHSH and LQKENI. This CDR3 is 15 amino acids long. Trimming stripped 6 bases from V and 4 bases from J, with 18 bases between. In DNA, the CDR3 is TGTGCCAGCTCCCCGGGATTTACGGCCCGAGAGACCCAGTACTTC. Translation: CASSPGFTARETQYF. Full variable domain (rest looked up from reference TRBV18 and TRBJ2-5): NAGVMQNPRHLVRRRGQEARLRCSPMKGHSHVYWYRQLPEEGLKFMVYLQKENIIDESGMPKERFSAEFPKEGPSILRIQQVVRGDSAAYFCASSPGFTARETQYFGPGTRLLVL.

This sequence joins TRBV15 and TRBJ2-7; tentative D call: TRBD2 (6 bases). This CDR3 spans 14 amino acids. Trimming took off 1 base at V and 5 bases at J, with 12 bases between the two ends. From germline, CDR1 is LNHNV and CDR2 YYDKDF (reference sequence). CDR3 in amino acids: CATSRGGVGHEQYF. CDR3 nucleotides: TGTGCCACCAGCAGAGGGGGGGTAGGTCACGAGCAGTACTTC.

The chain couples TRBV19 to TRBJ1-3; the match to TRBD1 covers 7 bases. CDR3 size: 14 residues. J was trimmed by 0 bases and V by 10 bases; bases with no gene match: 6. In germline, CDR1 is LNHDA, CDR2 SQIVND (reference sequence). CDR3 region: CATQGGSSGNTIYF. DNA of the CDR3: TGTGCCACCCAGGGGGGAAGCTCTGGAAACACCATATATTTT.

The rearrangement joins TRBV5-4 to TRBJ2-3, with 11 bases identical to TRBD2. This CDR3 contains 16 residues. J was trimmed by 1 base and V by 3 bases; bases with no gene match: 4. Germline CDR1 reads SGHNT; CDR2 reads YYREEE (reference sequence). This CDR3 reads CASSYKTSGGTDTQYF. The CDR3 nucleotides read TGTGCCAGCAGCTACAAGACTAGCGGGGGCACAGATACGCAGTATTTT.

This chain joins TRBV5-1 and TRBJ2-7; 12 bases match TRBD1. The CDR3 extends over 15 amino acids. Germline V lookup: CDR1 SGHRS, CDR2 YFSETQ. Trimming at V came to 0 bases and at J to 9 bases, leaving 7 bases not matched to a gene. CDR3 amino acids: CASSLAGTGGSMQYF. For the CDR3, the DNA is TGCGCCAGCAGCTTGGCCGGGACAGGGGGCTCGATGCAGTACTTC.

CDR3 region: CASSQLTGSSGNTIYF. CDR3 nucleotide sequence: TGTGCCAGCAGCCAACTTACAGGGAGCTCTGGAAACACCATATATTTT. This sequence joins TRBV14 and TRBJ1-3; tentative D call: TRBD1 (6 bases). From germline, CDR1 is SGHDN and CDR2 FVKESK. CDR3 size: 16 residues. The V and J ends lost 2 bases and 0 bases respectively, with 11 bases between them.

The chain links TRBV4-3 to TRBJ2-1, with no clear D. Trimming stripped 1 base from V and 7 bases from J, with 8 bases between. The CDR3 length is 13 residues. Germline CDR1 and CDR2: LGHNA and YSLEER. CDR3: CASSQANINEQFF. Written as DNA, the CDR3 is TGCGCCAGCAGCCAAGCGAACATAAATGAGCAGTTCTTC.

The CDR3 loop is CASSENTGGSYGYTF. DNA for the CDR3: TGTGCCAGCAGCGAGAATACAGGGGGCTCCTATGGCTACACCTTC. The chain combines TRBV2 with TRBJ1-2, with 9 bases matching TRBD1. The V and J ends lost 6 bases and 4 bases, in that order; junction bases with no gene match: 9. The CDR3 sequence is 15 residues long. From germline, CDR1 is SNHLY and CDR2 FYNNEI. Full variable domain (missing parts from reference TRBV2 and TRBJ1-2): EPEVTQTPSHQVTQMGQEVILRCVPISNHLYFYWYRQILGQKVEFLVSFYNNEISEKSEIFDDQFSVERPDGSNFTLKIRSTKLEDSAMYFCASSENTGGSYGYTFGSGTRLTVV.

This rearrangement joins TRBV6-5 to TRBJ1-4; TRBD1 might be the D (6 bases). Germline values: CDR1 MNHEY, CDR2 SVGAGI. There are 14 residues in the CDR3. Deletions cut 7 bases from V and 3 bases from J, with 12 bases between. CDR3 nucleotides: TGTGCCAGCAAACGGACAGCTTCTAATGAAAAACTGTTTTTT. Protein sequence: CASKRTASNEKLFF.

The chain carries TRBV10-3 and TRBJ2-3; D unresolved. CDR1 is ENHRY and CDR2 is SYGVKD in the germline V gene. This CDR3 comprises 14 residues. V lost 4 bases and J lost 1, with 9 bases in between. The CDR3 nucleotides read TGTGCCATCAGTGGGGCAGTAGGCACAGATACGCAGTATTTT. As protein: CAISGAVGTDTQYF.

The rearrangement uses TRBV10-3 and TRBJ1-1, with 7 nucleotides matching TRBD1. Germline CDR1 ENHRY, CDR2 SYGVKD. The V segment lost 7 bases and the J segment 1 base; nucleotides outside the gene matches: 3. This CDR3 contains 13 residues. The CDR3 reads CAITRDRNTEAFF. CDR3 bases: TGTGCCATCACCCGGGACAGGAACACTGAAGCTTTCTTT.

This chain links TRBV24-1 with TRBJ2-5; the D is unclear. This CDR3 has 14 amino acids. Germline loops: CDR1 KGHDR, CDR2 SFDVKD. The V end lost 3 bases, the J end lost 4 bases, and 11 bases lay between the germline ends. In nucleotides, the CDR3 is TGTGCCACCAGTGATGTTAACAGTGGAGAGACCCAGTACTTC. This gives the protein CATSDVNSGETQYF.

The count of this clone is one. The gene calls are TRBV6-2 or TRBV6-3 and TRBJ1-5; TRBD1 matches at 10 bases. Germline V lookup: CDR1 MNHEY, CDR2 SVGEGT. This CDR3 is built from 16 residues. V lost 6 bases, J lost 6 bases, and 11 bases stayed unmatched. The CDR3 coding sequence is TGTGCCAGCAGCCCCCCCCGGACAGGGGGGACTCAGCCCCAGCATTTT. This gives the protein CASSPPRTGGTQPQHF.

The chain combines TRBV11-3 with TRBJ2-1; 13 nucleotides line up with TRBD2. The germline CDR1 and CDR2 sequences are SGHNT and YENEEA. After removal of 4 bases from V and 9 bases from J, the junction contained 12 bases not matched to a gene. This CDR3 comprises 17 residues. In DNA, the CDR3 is TGTGCCAGCAGCTCCCAAGCCGGGACTAGCGGGGTGGGTGAGCAGTTCTTC. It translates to CASSSQAGTSGVGEQFF.

CDR3 in DNA: TGTGCCACGACAGGGAAATACGAGCAGTACTTC. As protein: CATTGKYEQYF. The chain couples TRBV28 to TRBJ2-7, with 7 bases identical to TRBD1. The CDR3 length is 11 residues. The V gene's germline CDR1 is MDHEN and CDR2 SYDVKM. Germline trimming cut 10 bases from V and 4 bases from J; bases unmatched to any gene: 4.

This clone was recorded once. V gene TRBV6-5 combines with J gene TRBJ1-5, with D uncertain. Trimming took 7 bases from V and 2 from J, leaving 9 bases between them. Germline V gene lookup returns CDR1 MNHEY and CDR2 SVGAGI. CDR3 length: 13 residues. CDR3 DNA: TGTGCCAGCAAAATATCTGGCAATCAGCCCCAGCATTTT. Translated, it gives CASKISGNQPQHF.

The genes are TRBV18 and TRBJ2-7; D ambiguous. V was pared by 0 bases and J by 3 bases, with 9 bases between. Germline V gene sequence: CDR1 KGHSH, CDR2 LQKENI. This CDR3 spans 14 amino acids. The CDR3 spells CASSPPSEFYEQYF. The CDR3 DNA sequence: TGTGCCAGCTCACCACCGAGTGAGTTCTACGAGCAGTACTTC.

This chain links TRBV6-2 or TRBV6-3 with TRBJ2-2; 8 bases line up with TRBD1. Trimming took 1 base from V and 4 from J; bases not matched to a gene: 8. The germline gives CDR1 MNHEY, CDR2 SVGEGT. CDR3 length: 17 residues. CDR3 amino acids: CASSYWGPGGGTGELFF. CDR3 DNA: TGTGCCAGCAGTTACTGGGGGCCAGGGGGCGGCACCGGGGAGCTGTTTTTT.

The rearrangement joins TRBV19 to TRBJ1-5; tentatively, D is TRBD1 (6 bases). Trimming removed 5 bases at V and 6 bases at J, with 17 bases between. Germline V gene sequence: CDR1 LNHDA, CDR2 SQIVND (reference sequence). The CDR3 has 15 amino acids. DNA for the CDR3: TGTGCCAGTAGTGGGTGGACAGAAGGTTCTCAGCCCCAGCATTTT. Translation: CASSGWTEGSQPQHF.

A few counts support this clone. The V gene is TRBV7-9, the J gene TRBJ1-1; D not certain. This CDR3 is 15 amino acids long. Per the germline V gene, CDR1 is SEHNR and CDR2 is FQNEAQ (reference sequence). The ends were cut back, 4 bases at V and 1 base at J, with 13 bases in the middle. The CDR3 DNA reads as TGTGCCAGCAGCTCATTACCCGGGAAGAACACTGAAGCTTTCTTT. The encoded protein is CASSSLPGKNTEAFF. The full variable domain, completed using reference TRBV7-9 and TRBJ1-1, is DTGVSQNPRHKITKRGQNVTFRCDPISEHNRLYWYRQTLGQGPEFLTYFQNEAQLEKSRLLSDRFSAERPKGSFSTLEIQRTEQGDSAMYLCASSSLPGKNTEAFFGQGTRLTVV.